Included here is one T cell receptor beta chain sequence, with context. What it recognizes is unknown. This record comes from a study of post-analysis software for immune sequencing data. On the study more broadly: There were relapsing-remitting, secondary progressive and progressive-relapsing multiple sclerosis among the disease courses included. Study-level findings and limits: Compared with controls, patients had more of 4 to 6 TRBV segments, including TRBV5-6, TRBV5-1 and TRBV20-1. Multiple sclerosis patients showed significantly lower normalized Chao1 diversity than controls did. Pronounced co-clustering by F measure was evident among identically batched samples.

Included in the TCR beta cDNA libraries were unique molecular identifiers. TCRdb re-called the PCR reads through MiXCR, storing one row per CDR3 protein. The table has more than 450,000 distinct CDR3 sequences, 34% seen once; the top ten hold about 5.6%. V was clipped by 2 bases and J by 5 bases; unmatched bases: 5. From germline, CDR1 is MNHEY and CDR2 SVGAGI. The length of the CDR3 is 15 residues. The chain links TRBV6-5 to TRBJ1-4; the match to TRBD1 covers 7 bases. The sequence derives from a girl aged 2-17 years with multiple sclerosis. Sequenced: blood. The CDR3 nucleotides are TGTGCCAGCAGTTACCTGGGACAGAGAAATGAAAAACTGTTTTTT. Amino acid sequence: CASSYLGQRNEKLFF.